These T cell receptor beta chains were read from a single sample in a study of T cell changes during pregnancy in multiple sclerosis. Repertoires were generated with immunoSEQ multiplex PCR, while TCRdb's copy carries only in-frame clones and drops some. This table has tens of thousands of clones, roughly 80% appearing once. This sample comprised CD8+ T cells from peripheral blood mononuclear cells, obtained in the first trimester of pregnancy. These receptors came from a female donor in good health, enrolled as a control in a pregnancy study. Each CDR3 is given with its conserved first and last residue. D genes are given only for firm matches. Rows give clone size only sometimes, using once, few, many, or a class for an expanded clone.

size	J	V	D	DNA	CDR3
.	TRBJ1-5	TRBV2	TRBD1	TGTGCCAGCAGTACGGGACAGGGCATCGATCAGCCCCAGCATTTT	CASSTGQGIDQPQHF
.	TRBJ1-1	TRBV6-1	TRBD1	TGTGCCAGCCCCGGGACAGACTTCTTCACTGAAGCTTTCTTT	CASPGTDFFTEAFF
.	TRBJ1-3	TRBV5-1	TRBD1	TGCGCCAGCAGCCCCACAGGGGGCGCTTCTGGAAACACCATATATTTT	CASSPTGGASGNTIYF
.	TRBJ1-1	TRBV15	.	TGTGCCACCAGCACCCGACTTACAGGACGAAATGAAGCTTTCTTT	CATSTRLTGRNEAFF
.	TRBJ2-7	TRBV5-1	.	TGCGCCAGCAGTCACAACAGCGTACAGGATTCCTACGAGCAGTACTTC	CASSHNSVQDSYEQYF
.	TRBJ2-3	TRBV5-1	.	TGCGCCAGCACCCTCCCGGGTGACAGGTTCACAGATACGCAGTATTTT	CASTLPGDRFTDTQYF
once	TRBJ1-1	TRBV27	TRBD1	TGTGCCAGCCGGTCTCCAACAGGGGGCCACGGGACTGAAGCTTTCTTT	CASRSPTGGHGTEAFF
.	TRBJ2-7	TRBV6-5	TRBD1	TGTGCCAGCAGTTTCAGGGGGCCTTCCTACGAGCAGTACTTC	CASSFRGPSYEQYF
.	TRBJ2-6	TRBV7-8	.	TGTGCCAGCAGCATGCGGTGTTACCCACAAAGTCGGGCCAACGTCCTGACTTTC	CASSMRCYPQSRANVLTF
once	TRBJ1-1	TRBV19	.	TGTGCCAGTAGTATAAGACACTGGGACACATCAGGGAACACTGAAGCTTTCTTT	CASSIRHWDTSGNTEAFF
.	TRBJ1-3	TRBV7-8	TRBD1	TGTGCCAGCAGCTACGACAGGGTTGGAAACACCATATATTTT	CASSYDRVGNTIYF
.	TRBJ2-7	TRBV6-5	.	TGTGCCAGCAGAGAGGGACTCCAGTTCCCCTACGAGCAGTACTTC	CASREGLQFPYEQYF
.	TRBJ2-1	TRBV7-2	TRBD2	TGTGCCAGCAGCTTAGCCCCTACAAGCGGGGTCTACAATGAGCAGTTCTTC	CASSLAPTSGVYNEQFF
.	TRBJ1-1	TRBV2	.	TGTGCCAGCAGTGCGGACACGAACACTGAAGCTTTCTTT	CASSADTNTEAFF
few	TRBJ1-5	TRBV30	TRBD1	TGTGCCTGGACCCAAGGACAGGGGGATCAGCCCCAGCATTTT	CAWTQGQGDQPQHF
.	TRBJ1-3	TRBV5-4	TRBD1	TGTGCCAGCAGCTTGGGGCAGGGGGCCAGAAACACCATATATTTT	CASSLGQGARNTIYF
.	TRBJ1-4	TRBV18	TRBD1	TGTGCCAGCTCACCTCGACAGGGGGCAAGGGGAGAAAAACTGTTTTTT	CASSPRQGARGEKLFF
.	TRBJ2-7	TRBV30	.	TGTGCCTGGAGTGTACTCCCACTTAGGGGACAATACGAGCAGTACTTC	CAWSVLPLRGQYEQYF
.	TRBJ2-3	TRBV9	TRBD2	TGTGCCAGCAGCGCTAGCGGGGGGGCCACAGATACGCAGTATTTT	CASSASGGATDTQYF
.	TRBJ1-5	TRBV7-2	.	TGTGCCAGCAGCCCCACGGACACCTCAGATCAGCCCCAGCATTTT	CASSPTDTSDQPQHF
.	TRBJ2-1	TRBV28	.	TGTGCCAGCTCCAGTCTGGAGGACCTTTATCGCAGGCAGTTCTTC	CASSSLEDLYRRQFF
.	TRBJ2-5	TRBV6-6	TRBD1	TGTGCCAGCAGCTATCCGGGACAGCAAGAGACCCAGTACTTC	CASSYPGQQETQYF
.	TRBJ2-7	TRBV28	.	TGTGCCAGCAGCTTCTCTGGTCGCGACGAGCAGTACTTC	CASSFSGRDEQYF
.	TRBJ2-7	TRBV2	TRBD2	TGTGCCAGCAGTGAAGTGGGGACTAGCGGGAGGGGGCAGTACTTC	CASSEVGTSGRGQYF
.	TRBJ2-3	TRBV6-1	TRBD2	TGTGCCAGCAGTCCAAGCGGGGCGAGCACAGATACGCAGTATTTT	CASSPSGASTDTQYF
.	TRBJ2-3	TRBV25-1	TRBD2	TGTGCCAGCAGTGGATGGGGGTGGCGGGAGAGCAGCACAGATACGCAGTATTTT	CASSGWGWRESSTDTQYF
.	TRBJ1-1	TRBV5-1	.	TGCGCCAGCAGCTTGGGAGGCCCCCCTATGAACACTGAAGCTTTCTTT	CASSLGGPPMNTEAFF
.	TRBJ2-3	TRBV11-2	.	TGTGCCAGCAGCTCCTTGGAGGAAGGCACAGATACGCAGTATTTT	CASSSLEEGTDTQYF
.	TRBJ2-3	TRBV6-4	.	TGTGCCAGCAGTCCCTCGGCCGGGGGGCTGGATACGCAGTATTTT	CASSPSAGGLDTQYF
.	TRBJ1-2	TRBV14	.	TGTGCCAGCAGCCTGGCGGTCGGGACAAGGGTCTTTGGCTACACCTTC	CASSLAVGTRVFGYTF
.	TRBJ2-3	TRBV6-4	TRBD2	TGTGCCAGCAGTGCGAGCGGGGGGGCTGTAGATACGCAGTATTTT	CASSASGGAVDTQYF
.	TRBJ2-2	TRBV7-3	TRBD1	TGTGCCAGCAGGCGGGACAGGGGGCAGATTGGCACCGGGGAGCTGTTTTTT	CASRRDRGQIGTGELFF
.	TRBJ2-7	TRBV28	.	TGTGCCAGCACCGAACTGCACCTTTCCTACGAGCAGTACTTC	CASTELHLSYEQYF
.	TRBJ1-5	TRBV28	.	TGTGCCAGCAGTCTCTACAGGACACCCAATCAGCCCCAGCATTTT	CASSLYRTPNQPQHF
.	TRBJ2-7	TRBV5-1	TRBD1	TGCGCCAGCAGCGCGGACAGGGAGTTCTACGAGCAGTACTTC	CASSADREFYEQYF
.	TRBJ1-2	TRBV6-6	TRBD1	TGTGCCAGCAGTCACCTCGGGGAGGGACAGGGGGCCGCAGACTTC	CASSHLGEGQGAADF
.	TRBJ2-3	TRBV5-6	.	TGTGCCAGCACCGCTGAGGCAGAGAGCACAGATACGCAGTATTTT	CASTAEAESTDTQYF
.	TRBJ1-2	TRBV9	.	TGTGCCAGCAGCCCTCGGGACACCTTC	CASSPRDTF
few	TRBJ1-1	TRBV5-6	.	TGTGCCAGCAGCGTAACTATGAACACTGAAGCTTTCTTT	CASSVTMNTEAFF
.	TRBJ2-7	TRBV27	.	TGTGCCAGCAGTTTGGGGGGATCGGGCTACGAGCAGTACTTC	CASSLGGSGYEQYF
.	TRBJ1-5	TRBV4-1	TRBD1	TGCGCCAGCAGCACGGACAGGGCGAGCAATCAGCCCCAGCATTTT	CASSTDRASNQPQHF
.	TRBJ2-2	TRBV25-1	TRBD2	TGTGCCAGCAGCTCTAGCGGGGGAACCACCGGGGAGCTGTTTTTT	CASSSSGGTTGELFF
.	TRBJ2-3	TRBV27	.	TGTGCCAGCAGTCCAATAGGAGTGGATACGCAGTATTTT	CASSPIGVDTQYF
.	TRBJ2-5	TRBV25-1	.	TGTGCCAGCAGCACCCCGGGTGGATCGCAGACCCAGTACTTC	CASSTPGGSQTQYF
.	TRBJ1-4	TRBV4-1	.	TGCGCCAGCAGCATACTCCAGGGGCCTAATGAAAAACTGTTTTTT	CASSILQGPNEKLFF
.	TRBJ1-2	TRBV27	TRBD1	TGTGCCAGCAGTGCCGGGACAGGGAGTGGCTACACCTTC	CASSAGTGSGYTF
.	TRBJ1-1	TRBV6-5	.	TGTGCCAGCAGTTACTCTTTTCCAGGGAAGAACACTGAAGCTTTCTTT	CASSYSFPGKNTEAFF
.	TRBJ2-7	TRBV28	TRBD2	TGTGCCAGCAGTTCTCTGGGGGGGGGTGTTTTCCACGAGCAGTACTTC	CASSSLGGGVFHEQYF
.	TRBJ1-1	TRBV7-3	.	TGTGCCAGCAGCTTGGGCAGGGACATGAACACTGAAGCTTTCTTT	CASSLGRDMNTEAFF
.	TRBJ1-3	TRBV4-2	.	TGTGCCAGCAGCCAAGATCCCCCAACGGGTGGAAACACCATATATTTT	CASSQDPPTGGNTIYF
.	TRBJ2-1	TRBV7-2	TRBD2	TGTGCCAGCAGCCCGATCGGGACTAGCGGGAAGAGCTCCTACAATGAGCAGTTCTTC	CASSPIGTSGKSSYNEQFF
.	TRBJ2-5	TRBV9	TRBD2	TGTGCCAGCAGCGTAGCTACAACTAGCGGGGAAGGGGAGACCCAGTACTTC	CASSVATTSGEGETQYF
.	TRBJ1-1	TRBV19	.	TGTGCCAGTAGTATGGGAGGAGAAGGAGCTTTCTTT	CASSMGGEGAFF
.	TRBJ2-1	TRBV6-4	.	TGTGCCAGCAGCGTGGACTCCCTAGGGAGCAATGAGCAGTTCTTC	CASSVDSLGSNEQFF
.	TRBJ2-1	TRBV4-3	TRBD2	TGCGCCAGCAGCCAAGAGCCGACGGGGGGGCCTAATGAGCAGTTCTTC	CASSQEPTGGPNEQFF
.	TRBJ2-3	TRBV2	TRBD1	TGTGCCAGCAGTGCCAGGACAGGTGGCACAGATACGCAGTATTTT	CASSARTGGTDTQYF
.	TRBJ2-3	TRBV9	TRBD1	TGTGCCAGCAGCGGACGGGACAGGGGAGACACAGATACGCAGTATTTT	CASSGRDRGDTDTQYF
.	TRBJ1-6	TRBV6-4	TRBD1	TGTGCCAGCAGTCCTACCACAGGGGGTGGTAATTCACCCCTCCACTTT	CASSPTTGGGNSPLHF
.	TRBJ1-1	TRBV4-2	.	TGTGCCAGCAGCCCAAAGAACACTGAAGCTTTCTTT	CASSPKNTEAFF